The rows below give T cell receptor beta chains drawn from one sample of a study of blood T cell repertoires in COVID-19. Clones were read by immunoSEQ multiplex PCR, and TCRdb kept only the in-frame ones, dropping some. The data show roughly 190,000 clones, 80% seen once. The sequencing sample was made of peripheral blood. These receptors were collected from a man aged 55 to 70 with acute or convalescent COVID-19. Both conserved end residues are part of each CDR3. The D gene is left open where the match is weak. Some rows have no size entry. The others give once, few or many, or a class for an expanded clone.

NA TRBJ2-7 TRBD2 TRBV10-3 CAIRLAGGVYEQYF TGTGCCATCAGACTAGCGGGAGGCGTCTACGAGCAGTACTTC
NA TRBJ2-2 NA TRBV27 CASHRGSGGELFF TGTGCCAGCCACCGGGGGTCGGGAGGGGAGCTGTTTTTT
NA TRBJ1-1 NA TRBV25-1 CASSESGRGGRNTEAFF TGTGCCAGCAGTGAATCGGGCAGAGGGGGTCGGAACACTGAAGCTTTCTTT
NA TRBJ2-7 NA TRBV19 CASSTGSYEQYF TGTGCCAGTAGCACAGGGAGCTACGAGCAGTACTTC
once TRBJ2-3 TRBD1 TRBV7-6 CASSSRRTGGTDTQYF TGTGCCAGCAGTTCCCGTAGGACAGGGGGGACAGATACGCAGTATTTT
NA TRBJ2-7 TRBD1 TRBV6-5 CASIERGGASYEQYF TGTGCCAGCATCGAACGAGGGGGCGCTTCCTACGAGCAGTACTTC
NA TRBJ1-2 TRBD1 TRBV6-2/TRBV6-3 CASSYSRQGLYGYTF TGTGCCAGCAGTTACTCGAGACAGGGACTCTATGGCTACACCTTC
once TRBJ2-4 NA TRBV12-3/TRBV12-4 CATQGPAKNIQYF TGTGCCACCCAGGGCCCAGCCAAAAACATTCAGTACTTC
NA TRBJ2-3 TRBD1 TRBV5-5 CASSYDRGTDTQYF TGTGCCAGCAGCTACGACAGGGGCACAGATACGCAGTATTTT
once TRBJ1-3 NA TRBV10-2 CASSEGNTIYF TGCGCCAGCTCTGAGGGAAACACCATATATTTT
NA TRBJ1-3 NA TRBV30 CAWSQLRTAGGNTIYF TGTGCCTGGAGTCAACTCCGGACGGCGGGAGGAAACACCATATATTTT
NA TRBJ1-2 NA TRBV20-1 CSAQDSYGYTF TGCAGTGCTCAGGACAGCTATGGCTACACCTTC
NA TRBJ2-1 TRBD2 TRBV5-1 CASSPRVASGRGYNEQFF TGCGCCAGCAGCCCAAGGGTGGCTAGCGGGAGAGGTTACAATGAGCAGTTCTTC
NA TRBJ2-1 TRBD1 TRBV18 CASSPPNRGSYNEQFF TGTGCCAGCTCACCACCGAACAGGGGCTCCTACAATGAGCAGTTCTTC
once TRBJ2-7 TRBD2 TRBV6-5 CASSLSGATYEQYF TGTGCCAGCAGTCTTAGCGGGGCAACCTACGAGCAGTACTTC
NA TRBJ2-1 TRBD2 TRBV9 CASSTSGNYQFF TGTGCCAGCAGCACCAGCGGGAACTATCAGTTCTTC
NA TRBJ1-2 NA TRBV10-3 CAISDRANYGYTF TGTGCCATCAGTGACAGGGCTAACTATGGCTACACCTTC
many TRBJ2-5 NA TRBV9 CASSVGGEETQYF TGTGCCAGCAGCGTAGGGGGCGAGGAGACCCAGTACTTC
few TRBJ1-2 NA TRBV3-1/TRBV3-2 CASSQEGEGMGIGYTF TGTGCCAGCAGCCAAGAGGGGGAGGGGATGGGCATAGGCTACACCTTC
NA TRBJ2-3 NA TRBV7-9 CASSWTAPTDTQYF TGTGCCAGCAGCTGGACAGCCCCCACAGATACGCAGTATTTT
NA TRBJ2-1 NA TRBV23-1 CASSQSGRLPQAATPTMAYNEQFF TGCGCCAGCAGTCAATCGGGTCGATTACCCCAAGCGGCTACTCCTACAATGGCCTACAATGAGCAGTTCTTC
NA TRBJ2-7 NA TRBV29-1 CSVSRQSEQYF TGCAGCGTTAGCCGACAGTCCGAGCAGTACTTC
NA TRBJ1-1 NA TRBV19 CASTQPRRGRGTEAFF TGTGCCAGTACCCAACCTCGGCGGGGGAGGGGCACTGAAGCTTTCTTT
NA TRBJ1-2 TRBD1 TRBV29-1 CSVAPISGTGAYTF TGCAGCGTCGCCCCTATCTCCGGGACAGGGGCCTACACCTTC
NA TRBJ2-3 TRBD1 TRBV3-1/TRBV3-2 CASSQSGTGGDTQYF TGTGCCAGCAGCCAATCCGGGACAGGGGGGGATACGCAGTATTTT
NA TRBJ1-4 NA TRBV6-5 CASRTLDTNEKLFF TGTGCCAGCAGGACGTTAGACACCAATGAAAAACTGTTTTTT
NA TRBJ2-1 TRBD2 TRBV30 CAWREKAGWGEQFF TGTGCCTGGAGAGAGAAAGCGGGATGGGGTGAGCAGTTCTTC
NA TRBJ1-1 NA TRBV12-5 CASGLDSFYTEAFF TGTGCTAGTGGTTTAGACAGCTTCTACACTGAAGCTTTCTTT
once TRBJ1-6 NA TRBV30 CAWSVQTGPSYNSPLHF TGTGCCTGGAGTGTACAAACAGGCCCCTCCTATAATTCACCCCTCCACTTT
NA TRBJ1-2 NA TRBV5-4 CASSLDTLGGYTF TGTGCCAGCAGCTTAGACACCCTCGGTGGCTACACCTTC
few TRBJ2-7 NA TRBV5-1 CASSSSYEQYF TGCGCCAGCAGCTCATCCTACGAGCAGTACTTC
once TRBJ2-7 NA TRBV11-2 CASSARLDYEQYF TGTGCCAGCAGCGCGCGCTTAGATTACGAGCAGTACTTC
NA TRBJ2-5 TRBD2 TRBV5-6 CASSFGGDTQYF TGTGCCAGCAGCTTTGGGGGGGACACCCAGTACTTC
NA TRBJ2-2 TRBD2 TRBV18 CASSHSGRTYTGELFF TGTGCCAGCTCACATAGCGGGAGGACATACACCGGGGAGCTGTTTTTT
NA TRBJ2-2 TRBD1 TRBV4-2 CASSQDQGAGTGELFF TGTGCCAGCAGCCAAGATCAGGGGGCAGGCACCGGGGAGCTGTTTTTT
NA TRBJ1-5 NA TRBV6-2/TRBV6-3 CASSYSGGSQHF TGTGCCAGCAGTTACTCCGGCGGGTCCCAGCATTTT
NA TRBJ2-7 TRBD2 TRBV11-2 CASSPGLAGVPTYEQYF TGTGCCAGCAGCCCGGGACTAGCGGGGGTCCCTACCTACGAGCAGTACTTC
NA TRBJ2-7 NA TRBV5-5 CASSLAQGFYEQYF TGTGCCAGCAGCTTGGCTCAGGGTTTCTACGAGCAGTACTTC